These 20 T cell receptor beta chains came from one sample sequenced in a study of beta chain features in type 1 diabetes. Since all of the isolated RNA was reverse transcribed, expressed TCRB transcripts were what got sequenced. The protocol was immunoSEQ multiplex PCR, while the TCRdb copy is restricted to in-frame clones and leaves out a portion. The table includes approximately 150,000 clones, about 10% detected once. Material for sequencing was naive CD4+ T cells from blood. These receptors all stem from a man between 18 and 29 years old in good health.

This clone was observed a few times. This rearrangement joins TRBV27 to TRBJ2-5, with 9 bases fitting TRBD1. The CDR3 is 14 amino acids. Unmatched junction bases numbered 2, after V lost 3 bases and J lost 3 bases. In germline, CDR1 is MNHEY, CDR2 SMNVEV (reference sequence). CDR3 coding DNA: TGTGCCAGCAGTTTGGGACAGGGTAAAGAGACCCAGTACTTC. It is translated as CASSLGQGKETQYF.

The DNA for the CDR3 is TGTGCCAGCTCCTTGGGACAGGGGACCCCCTACGAGCAGTACTTC. This translates into CASSLGQGTPYEQYF. V gene TRBV18 combines with J gene TRBJ2-7, with 10 bases fitting TRBD1. The CDR3 extends over 15 amino acids. Germline assignment: CDR1 KGHSH and CDR2 LQKENI. The trim removed 6 bases at V and 2 bases at J, leaving 7 bases unmatched.

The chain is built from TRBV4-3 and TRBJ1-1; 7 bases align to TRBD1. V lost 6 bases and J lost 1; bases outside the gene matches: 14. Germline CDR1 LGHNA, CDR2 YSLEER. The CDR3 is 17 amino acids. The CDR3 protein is CASRQFKPGQSNTEAFF. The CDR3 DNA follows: TGCGCCAGCAGGCAGTTTAAACCGGGACAGTCGAACACTGAAGCTTTCTTT.

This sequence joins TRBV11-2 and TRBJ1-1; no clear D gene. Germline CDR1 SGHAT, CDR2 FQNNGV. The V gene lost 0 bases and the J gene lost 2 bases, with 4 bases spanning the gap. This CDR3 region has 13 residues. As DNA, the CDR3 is TGTGCCAGCAGCTTAGATAAAAACACTGAAGCTTTCTTT. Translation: CASSLDKNTEAFF.

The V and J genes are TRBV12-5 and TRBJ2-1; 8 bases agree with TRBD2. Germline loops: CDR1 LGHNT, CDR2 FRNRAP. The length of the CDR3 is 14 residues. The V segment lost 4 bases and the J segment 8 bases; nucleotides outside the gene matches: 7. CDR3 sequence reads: CASGWTGGVHEQFF. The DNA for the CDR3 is TGTGCTAGTGGTTGGACGGGGGGGGTACATGAGCAGTTCTTC.

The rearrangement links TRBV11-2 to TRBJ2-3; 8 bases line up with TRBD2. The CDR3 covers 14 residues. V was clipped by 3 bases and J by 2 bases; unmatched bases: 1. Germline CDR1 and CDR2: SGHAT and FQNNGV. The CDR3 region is CASSFSGDTDTQYF. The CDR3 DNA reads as TGTGCCAGCAGCTTTAGCGGGGACACAGATACGCAGTATTTT.

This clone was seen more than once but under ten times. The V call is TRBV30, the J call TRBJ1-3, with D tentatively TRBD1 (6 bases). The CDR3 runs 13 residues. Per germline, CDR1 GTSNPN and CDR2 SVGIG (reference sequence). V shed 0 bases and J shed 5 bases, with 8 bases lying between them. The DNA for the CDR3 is TGTGCCTGGAGTGTTGGGGGCCGAAACACCATATATTTT. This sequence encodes CAWSVGGRNTIYF.

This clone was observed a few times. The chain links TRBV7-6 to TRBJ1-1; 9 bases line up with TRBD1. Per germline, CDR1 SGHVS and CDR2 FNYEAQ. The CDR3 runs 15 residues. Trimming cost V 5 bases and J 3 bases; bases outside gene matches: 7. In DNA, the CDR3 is TGTGCCAGCAGCCCGGGACAGGGTGGGTACACTGAAGCTTTCTTT. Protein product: CASSPGQGGYTEAFF. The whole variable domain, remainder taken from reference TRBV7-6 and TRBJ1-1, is GAGVSQSPRYKVTKRGQDVALRCDPISGHVSLYWYRQALGQGPEFLTYFNYEAQQDKSGLPNDRFSAERPEGSISTLTIQRTEQRDSAMYRCASSPGQGGYTEAFFGQGTRLTVV.

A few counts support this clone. The DNA for the CDR3 is TGTGCCAGCAGCCAAGATTGGGCCACGGAAGAAAAACTGTTTTTT. Protein: CASSQDWATEEKLFF. V gene TRBV14 combines with J gene TRBJ1-4; no firm D call. The germline gives CDR1 SGHDN, CDR2 FVKESK. V shed 0 bases and J shed 8 bases, with 13 bases lying between them. This CDR3 comprises 15 residues.

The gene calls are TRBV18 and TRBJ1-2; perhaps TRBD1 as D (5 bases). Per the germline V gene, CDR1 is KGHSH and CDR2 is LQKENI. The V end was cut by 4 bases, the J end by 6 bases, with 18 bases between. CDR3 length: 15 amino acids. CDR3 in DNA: TGTGCCAGCTCACTAGAGACGGGGGGAGTGAATGGCTACACCTTC. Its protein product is CASSLETGGVNGYTF. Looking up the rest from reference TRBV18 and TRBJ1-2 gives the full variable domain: NAGVMQNPRHLVRRRGQEARLRCSPMKGHSHVYWYRQLPEEGLKFMVYLQKENIIDESGMPKERFSAEFPKEGPSILRIQQVVRGDSAAYFCASSLETGGVNGYTFGSGTRLTVV.

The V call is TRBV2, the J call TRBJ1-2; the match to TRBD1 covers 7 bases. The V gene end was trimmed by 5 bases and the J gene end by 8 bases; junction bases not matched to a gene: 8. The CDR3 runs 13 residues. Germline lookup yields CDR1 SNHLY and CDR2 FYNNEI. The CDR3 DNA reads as TGTGCCAGCAGTAGTCGACAGGGAGAGGGCTACACCTTC. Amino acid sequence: CASSSRQGEGYTF.

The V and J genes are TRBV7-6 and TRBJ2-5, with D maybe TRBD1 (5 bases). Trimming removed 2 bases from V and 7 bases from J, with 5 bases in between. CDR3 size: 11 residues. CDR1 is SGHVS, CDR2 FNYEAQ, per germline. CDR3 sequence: CASSLQGTQYF. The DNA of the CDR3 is TGTGCCAGCAGCTTACAGGGGACCCAGTACTTC.

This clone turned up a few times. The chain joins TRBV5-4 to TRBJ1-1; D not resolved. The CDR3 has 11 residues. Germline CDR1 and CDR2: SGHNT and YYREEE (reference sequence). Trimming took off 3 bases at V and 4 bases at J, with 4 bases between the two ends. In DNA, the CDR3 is TGTGCCAGCAGCTCGGTCACTGAAGCTTTCTTT. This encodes CASSSVTEAFF.

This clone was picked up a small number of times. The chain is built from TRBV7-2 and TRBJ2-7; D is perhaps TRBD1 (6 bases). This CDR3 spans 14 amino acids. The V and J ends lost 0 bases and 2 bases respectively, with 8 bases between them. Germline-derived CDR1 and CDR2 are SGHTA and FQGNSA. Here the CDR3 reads CASSLAGQTYEQYF. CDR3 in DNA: TGTGCCAGCAGCTTAGCCGGACAGACCTACGAGCAGTACTTC.

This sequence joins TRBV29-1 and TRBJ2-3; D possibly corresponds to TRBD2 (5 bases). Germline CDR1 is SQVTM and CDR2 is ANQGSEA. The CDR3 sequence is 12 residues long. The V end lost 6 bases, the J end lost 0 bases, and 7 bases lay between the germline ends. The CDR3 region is CSVDFSTDTQYF. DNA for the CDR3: TGCAGCGTGGACTTTAGCACAGATACGCAGTATTTT.

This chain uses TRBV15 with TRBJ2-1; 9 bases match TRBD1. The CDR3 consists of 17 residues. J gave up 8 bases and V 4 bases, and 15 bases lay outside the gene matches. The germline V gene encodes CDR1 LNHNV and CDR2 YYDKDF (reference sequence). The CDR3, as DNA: TGTGCCACCAGCAAAGGCGGGACAGGGTATTGGTGGCATGAGCAGTTCTTC. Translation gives CATSKGGTGYWWHEQFF.

CDR3 protein: CAWREWGQGASYEQYF. As DNA, the CDR3 is TGTGCCTGGAGAGAGTGGGGGCAGGGGGCATCCTACGAGCAGTACTTC. The chain is built from TRBV30 and TRBJ2-7; TRBD1 agrees at 8 bases. Looked up from germline, CDR1 is GTSNPN and CDR2 is SVGIG (reference sequence). This CDR3 has 16 residues. Unmatched junction bases numbered 11, after V lost 3 bases and J lost 1 base. Looking up the rest from reference TRBV30 and TRBJ2-7 gives the full variable domain: SQTIHQWPATLVQPVGSPLSLECTVEGTSNPNLYWYRQAAGRGLQLLFYSVGIGQISSEVPQNLSASRPQDRQFILSSKKLLLSDSGFYLCAWREWGQGASYEQYFGPGTRLTVT.

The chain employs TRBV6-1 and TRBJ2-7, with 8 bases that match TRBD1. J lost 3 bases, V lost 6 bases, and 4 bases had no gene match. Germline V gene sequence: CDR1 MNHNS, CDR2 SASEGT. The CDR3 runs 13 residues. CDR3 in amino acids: CASRWDRYYEQYF. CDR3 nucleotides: TGTGCCAGCAGGTGGGACAGGTACTACGAGCAGTACTTC.

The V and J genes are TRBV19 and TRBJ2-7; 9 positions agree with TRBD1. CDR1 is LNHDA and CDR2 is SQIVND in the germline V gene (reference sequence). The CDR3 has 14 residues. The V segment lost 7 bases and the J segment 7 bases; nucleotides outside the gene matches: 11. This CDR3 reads CASTRVQGAGEQYF. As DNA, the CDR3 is TGTGCCAGTACCCGGGTACAGGGGGCAGGGGAGCAGTACTTC.

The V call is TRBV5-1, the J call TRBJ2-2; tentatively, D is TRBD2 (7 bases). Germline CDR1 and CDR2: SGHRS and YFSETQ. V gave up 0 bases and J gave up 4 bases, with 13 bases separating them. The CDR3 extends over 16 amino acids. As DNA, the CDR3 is TGCGCCAGCAGCTTGGTGGCGGGGGCCCTCACCGGGGAGCTGTTTTTT. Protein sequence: CASSLVAGALTGELFF.